Listed here are 22 T cell receptor beta chains from one sample, sequenced in a study of PD-1 blockade in classical Hodgkin lymphoma (dated by TCRdb to 2019 to 2021). In light of the paper, this sample's time point label describes: cycle 4 day 1 (C4D1), after less than 7 weeks of nivolumab. All trial patients had relapsed after autologous stem cell transplantation, with cohorts A, B and C differing in prior brentuximab vedotin exposure. Preparation of the library involved the immunoSEQ multiplex PCR assay. TCRdb's version of the immuneACCESS table is confined to in-frame rearrangements and falls short of the full clone set. An unresolved V gene accounts for under half of the shortfall where checked; the remainder is of unknown origin. The sample records roughly 20,000 clones, about three quarters of which are singletons. The top ten clonotypes cover over 15% of the sample. The source material was peripheral blood mononuclear cells (PBMCs), sampled before the fourth cycle of nivolumab. The receptors come from a human donor with classical Hodgkin lymphoma.

V and J are TRBV5-1 and TRBJ2-3; D gene uncertain. Trimming pared 1 base from V and 1 base from J, leaving 10 bases between. Germline V gives CDR1 SGHRS, CDR2 YFSETQ. This CDR3 has 15 residues. The chain's CDR3 is CASSLRTVGTDTQYF. The CDR3 DNA follows: TGCGCCAGCAGCTTGCGGACGGTAGGCACAGATACGCAGTATTTT.

The CDR3, as DNA: TGTGCCATCAGTGCGATGGACAGGGGCGAGCAGTACTTC. Translation: CAISAMDRGEQYF. This chain connects TRBV10-3 to TRBJ2-7; 9 bases line up with TRBD1. V gave up 4 bases and J gave up 6 bases; unmatched junction bases: 4. Germline-derived CDR1 and CDR2 are ENHRY and SYGVKD. The CDR3 spans 13 residues.

This chain uses TRBV11-2 with TRBJ1-2; 9 bases match TRBD1. CDR1 SGHAT and CDR2 FQNNGV come from the germline V gene. The CDR3 spans 14 residues. V trimming: 3 bases; J trimming: 5 bases; junction bases outside the gene matches: 4. DNA for the CDR3: TGTGCCAGCAGCTTGGAGGGGACAGGGTATGGCTACACCTTC. It yields the protein CASSLEGTGYGYTF.

The genes are TRBV19 and TRBJ2-3; 13 bases are a match to TRBD2. The V gene end was trimmed by 6 bases and the J gene end by 3 bases; junction bases not matched to a gene: 6. This CDR3 has 16 residues. Germline CDR1 and CDR2: LNHDA and SQIVND (reference sequence). This CDR3 is CASRTPGLAGTDTQYF. CDR3 bases: TGTGCCAGTAGGACCCCGGGACTAGCGGGAACAGATACGCAGTATTTT.

The V and J genes are TRBV1 and TRBJ2-1. TRBV1 is noted as a pseudogene. CDR3 size: 17 residues. The CDR3 nucleotides read TGCACCAGCAGCCAAGAAGTTGCGTTCAGCTCCTACAATGAGCAGTTCTTC. Translation: CTSSQEVAFSSYNEQFF.

This clone is judged medium-sized. The chain employs TRBV7-8 and TRBJ1-5; weak D call: TRBD1 (5 bases). CDR3 length: 16 amino acids. Germline V gene lookup returns CDR1 SGHVS and CDR2 FQNEAQ. Trimming pared 5 bases from V and 2 bases from J, leaving 16 bases between. Here the CDR3 reads CASSPALLGGNQPQHF. CDR3 DNA sequence: TGTGCCAGCAGCCCTGCCCTTCTGGGGGGCAATCAGCCCCAGCATTTT.

This clone was seen more than once but under ten times. This chain connects TRBV12-5 to TRBJ1-6; 7 bases fit TRBD1. The CDR3 runs 19 residues. Germline CDR1 LGHNT, CDR2 FRNRAP. With V trimmed by 5 bases and J by 0 bases, 13 bases remained unmatched. The CDR3 here is CASGLKTGTVSSYNSPLHF. CDR3 coding DNA: TGTGCTAGTGGTCTGAAAACCGGGACAGTGAGCTCCTATAATTCACCCCTCCACTTT.

The V and J genes are TRBV6-1 and TRBJ2-2; TRBD2 aligns across 9 bases. The V and J ends lost 4 bases and 7 bases, in that order; junction bases with no gene match: 7. This CDR3 region has 15 residues. CDR1 MNHNS and CDR2 SASEGT come from the germline V gene. The CDR3 sequence is CASSVRGRAGGELFF. The CDR3 nucleotides are TGTGCCAGCAGTGTTCGCGGGAGGGCCGGCGGGGAGCTGTTTTTT.

This clone was picked up one time. The V call is TRBV27, the J call TRBJ2-7, with unresolved D. V was pared by 3 bases and J by 0 bases, with 9 bases between. The CDR3 length is 14 residues. Germline CDR1 MNHEY, CDR2 SMNVEV (reference sequence). CDR3 coding DNA: TGTGCCAGCAGTTTTGGGGTCCTCTCCTACGAGCAGTACTTC. It translates to CASSFGVLSYEQYF.

V usage is TRBV6-4 and J usage is TRBJ2-3; D gene uncertain. Looked up from germline, CDR1 is MRHNA and CDR2 is SNTAGT. The CDR3 totals 15 residues. V lost 3 bases to trimming and J lost 2 bases, with 12 bases between them. Here the CDR3 reads CASSEVGLDTDTQYF. Written as DNA, the CDR3 is TGTGCCAGCAGTGAAGTGGGTCTAGACACAGATACGCAGTATTTT.

The V call is TRBV27, the J call TRBJ2-7; TRBD1 is a possible D gene (6 bases). Germline lookup yields CDR1 MNHEY and CDR2 SMNVEV (reference sequence). The CDR3 runs 13 residues. Trimming removed 5 bases from V and 5 bases from J, with 13 bases in between. CDR3 sequence: CASSRGQPDEQYF. The DNA for the CDR3 is TGTGCCAGCAGTCGCGGACAGCCCGACGAGCAGTACTTC.

This clone was observed once. The CDR3 region is CASSEAPTDTQYF. For the CDR3, the DNA is TGTGCCAGCAGTGAAGCGCCCACAGATACGCAGTATTTT. The V gene is TRBV2, the J gene TRBJ2-3, with D unclear. The V and J ends lost 0 bases and 2 bases respectively, with 3 bases between them. CDR1 and CDR2 (germline): SNHLY, FYNNEI. The CDR3 contains 13 residues.

The chain uses TRBV7-9 and TRBJ2-1, with D uncertain. Germline-derived CDR1 and CDR2 are SEHNR and FQNEAQ (reference sequence). This CDR3 contains 13 residues. V was pared by 1 base and J by 4 bases, with 5 bases between. CDR3 loop: CASSLGAYNEQFF. In DNA, the CDR3 is TGTGCCAGCAGCTTAGGGGCGTACAATGAGCAGTTCTTC.

V is TRBV15 and J is TRBJ2-2, with TRBD2 identical over 12 bases. This CDR3 has 16 residues. Germline V gene lookup returns CDR1 LNHNV and CDR2 YYDKDF (reference sequence). Trimming took 6 bases from V and 1 from J; bases not matched to a gene: 3. In nucleotides, the CDR3 is TGTGCCACCAGGCTAGCGGGAGGGAAGAACACCGGGGAGCTGTTTTTT. Protein sequence: CATRLAGGKNTGELFF.

V and J are TRBV11-3 and TRBJ2-1; D is possibly TRBD2 (6 bases). Germline-derived CDR1 and CDR2 are SGHNT and YENEEA. The CDR3 length is 14 residues. Trimming stripped 1 base from V and 2 bases from J, with 6 bases between. CDR3 nucleotides: TGTGCCAGCAGCTTAGCGGGAGCCTACAATGAGCAGTTCTTC. Translated: CASSLAGAYNEQFF.

This chain joins TRBV7-9 and TRBJ1-2; D is unclear. The germline V and J ends were trimmed by 4 bases and 4 bases, with 19 bases remaining between them. Germline CDR1 SEHNR, CDR2 FQNEAQ (reference sequence). CDR3 length: 16 residues. The chain's CDR3 is CASSSAGSGVLYGYTF. The CDR3 DNA reads as TGTGCCAGCAGCTCGGCAGGCTCCGGGGTTCTCTATGGCTACACCTTC.

The chain couples TRBV7-9 to TRBJ2-2; 9 bases line up with TRBD1. CDR1 and CDR2 (germline): SEHNR, FQNEAQ (reference sequence). This CDR3 has 15 residues. The junction had 8 bases not matched to a gene; V was cut back by 5 bases and J by 7 bases. The CDR3 region is CASSAQGQGFGELFF. CDR3 nucleotides: TGTGCCAGCAGCGCCCAGGGACAGGGCTTCGGGGAGCTGTTTTTT.

The chain has TRBV19 and TRBJ2-5; D might be TRBD2 (6 bases). Germline V lookup: CDR1 LNHDA, CDR2 SQIVND (reference sequence). V lost 2 bases, J lost 4 bases, and 14 bases lay in between. CDR3 length: 15 residues. This chain's CDR3 is CASSITGLALETQYF. CDR3 sequence (DNA): TGTGCCAGTAGTATAACGGGGCTAGCGTTAGAGACCCAGTACTTC.

This clone was detected only a few times. The J gene is TRBJ2-7, the V gene TRBV7-7; 8 nucleotides match TRBD1. With V trimmed by 8 bases and J by 0 bases, 9 bases remained unmatched. CDR1 and CDR2 from the germline V gene are SSHAT and FNYEAQ (reference sequence). This CDR3 has 15 amino acids. The DNA for the CDR3 is TGTGCCAGCGACCACGCCGGGACAGGCTCCTACGAGCAGTACTTC. It encodes CASDHAGTGSYEQYF. Complete variable domain (other parts from reference TRBV7-7 and TRBJ2-7): GAGVSQSPRYKVTKRGQDVTLRCDPISSHATLYWYQQALGQGPEFLTYFNYEAQPDKSGLPSDRFSAERPEGSISTLTIQRTEQRDSAMYRCASDHAGTGSYEQYFGPGTRLTVT.

This clone came up a few times. The chain couples TRBV2 to TRBJ2-7, with a possible D match to TRBD2 (6 bases). Germline V gene data show CDR1 as SNHLY and CDR2 as FYNNEI. Trimming removed 10 bases at V and 6 bases at J, with 16 bases between. There are 12 residues in the CDR3. CDR3 in DNA: TGTGCCACAGAAGAGTATAGCGGCGAGCAGTACTTC. Amino acid sequence: CATEEYSGEQYF.

The chain has TRBV5-1 and TRBJ2-7; a possible D gene is TRBD2 (6 bases). This CDR3 has 17 amino acids. CDR1 and CDR2 from the germline V gene are SGHRS and YFSETQ. Trimming took off 3 bases at V and 6 bases at J, with 25 bases between the two ends. Written as DNA, the CDR3 is TGCGCCAGCAGCTCTACCCCAGGCCGACTAGACAGTTCCGAGCAGTACTTC. Its protein is CASSSTPGRLDSSEQYF.

This chain joins TRBV19 and TRBJ1-1; D is possibly TRBD1 (5 bases). Per the germline V gene, CDR1 is LNHDA and CDR2 is SQIVND (reference sequence). V dropped 0 bases and J dropped 7 bases, with 15 bases sitting between them. The CDR3 contains 15 residues. The CDR3 region is CASSIDSGRAVEAFF. The CDR3, as DNA: TGTGCCAGTAGTATAGATTCCGGCAGGGCGGTTGAAGCTTTCTTT.